A selection of T cell receptor beta chains follows, all from one sample in a study of CD4 T cells in relation to SARS-CoV-2 and coronaviruses. No cognate antigen is known for these TCRs. Clones were sequenced by immunoSEQ multiplex PCR, and TCRdb holds only the in-frame ones, with some missing. The profile covers approximately 39,000 clones, with 60% to 85% appearing a single time and roughly 22% taken by the ten largest. The sample was memory CD4+ T cells from PBMCs, cultured in vitro. The source is an adult with COVID-19. Each CDR3 is given with its conserved first and last residue. The D gene is left open where the match is weak.

V: TRBV7-2; J: TRBJ2-7; D: NA; CDR3: CASSLEYDRYF
V: TRBV5-6; J: TRBJ2-3; D: NA; CDR3: CASSLVVGGRDTQYF
V: TRBV4-2; J: TRBJ2-1; D: TRBD2; CDR3: CASSHAGTSGRSEQFF
V: TRBV28; J: TRBJ2-1; D: NA; CDR3: CASKGSISYNEQFF
V: TRBV29-1; J: TRBJ2-3; D: TRBD2; CDR3: CSVRGVEGTDTQYF
V: TRBV30; J: TRBJ1-2; D: NA; CDR3: CAWSRIVTSYGYTF
V: TRBV6-5; J: TRBJ2-3; D: TRBD1; CDR3: CASSTGTGSTDTQYF
V: TRBV3-1/TRBV3-2; J: TRBJ2-2; D: TRBD2; CDR3: CASSPSGSMNTGELFF
V: TRBV4-1; J: TRBJ2-1; D: TRBD2; CDR3: CASSQLGLARGYEQFF
V: TRBV28; J: TRBJ1-5; D: NA; CDR3: CASSDYRDQPQHF
V: TRBV18; J: TRBJ1-4; D: NA; CDR3: CASSKLQGSTNEKLFF
V: TRBV4-1; J: TRBJ1-2; D: TRBD1; CDR3: CASSQPGQGHYGYTF
V: TRBV5-1; J: TRBJ1-3; D: NA; CDR3: CASSLWGGAGNTIYF
V: TRBV6-4; J: TRBJ2-2; D: TRBD1; CDR3: CAIRRGTGELFF
V: TRBV7-9; J: TRBJ1-1; D: NA; CDR3: CASSPYRQDGSKSGTEAFF
V: TRBV21-1; J: TRBJ2-3; D: NA; CDR3: CASSKCLAGADTQYF
V: TRBV6-5; J: TRBJ1-3; D: NA; CDR3: CASSYWDPGEGNTIYF
V: TRBV5-5; J: TRBJ1-3; D: TRBD1; CDR3: CASSYNAGTAGNTIYF
V: TRBV5-1; J: TRBJ1-3; D: TRBD1; CDR3: CASSLGTVPFFGNTIYF
V: TRBV7-8; J: TRBJ2-2; D: TRBD2; CDR3: CASSSRLASGELFF
V: TRBV6-4; J: TRBJ2-1; D: TRBD2; CDR3: CASSDNPAGGYNEQFF
V: TRBV5-4; J: TRBJ2-2; D: TRBD2; CDR3: CASSSVVAGERELFF
V: TRBV6-5; J: TRBJ2-4; D: NA; CDR3: CASSLKPVTHTYF
V: TRBV7-2; J: TRBJ2-5; D: TRBD1; CDR3: CASSPTEGQGASSETQYF
V: TRBV7-2; J: TRBJ1-2; D: NA; CDR3: CASSQAEGFWGYTF
V: TRBV2; J: TRBJ2-7; D: TRBD1; CDR3: CASSRGQSEQYF
V: TRBV7-9; J: TRBJ2-7; D: TRBD2; CDR3: CASSLAGGYEQYF
V: TRBV7-3; J: TRBJ2-1; D: NA; CDR3: CASSLTLGDEQFF
V: TRBV18; J: TRBJ2-3; D: TRBD2; CDR3: CASSPPSFSGGSTDTQYF
V: TRBV6-1; J: TRBJ2-3; D: NA; CDR3: CASSEHPLDTQYF
V: TRBV10-3; J: TRBJ2-2; D: NA; CDR3: CAISDGLTGELFF
V: TRBV3-1/TRBV3-2; J: TRBJ1-4; D: NA; CDR3: CASSQAREKLFF
V: TRBV7-9; J: TRBJ2-1; D: TRBD1; CDR3: CASSMTTGGAAESSYNEQFF
V: TRBV3-1/TRBV3-2; J: TRBJ1-6; D: NA; CDR3: CASSQVRGSNSPLHF
V: TRBV5-1; J: TRBJ1-3; D: NA; CDR3: CASSLTGFGNTIYF
V: TRBV18; J: TRBJ1-4; D: NA; CDR3: CASSQQGTNEKLFF
V: TRBV10-3; J: TRBJ2-1; D: TRBD1; CDR3: CAISDPFDRALNEQFF
V: TRBV10-3; J: TRBJ1-2; D: NA; CDR3: CAISVGVSSDGYTF
V: TRBV9; J: TRBJ2-7; D: NA; CDR3: CASSPVDRSYEQYF
V: TRBV19; J: TRBJ2-3; D: TRBD1; CDR3: CAVAGTGGADTQYF
V: TRBV2; J: TRBJ1-5; D: NA; CDR3: CASRVFGRQPQHF
V: TRBV27; J: TRBJ2-1; D: TRBD1; CDR3: CASSAMGQGSNEQFF
V: TRBV9; J: TRBJ2-3; D: NA; CDR3: CASTRGVKGADTQYF
V: TRBV14; J: TRBJ2-5; D: NA; CDR3: CASSPLGETQYF
V: TRBV30; J: TRBJ1-1; D: TRBD1; CDR3: CAWTPRGRLPTEAFF
V: TRBV9; J: TRBJ1-3; D: NA; CDR3: CASSATVAGNTIYF